This T cell receptor beta chain was obtained from a study of cytomegalovirus exposure and HLA in healthy donors. The PCR was carried out with 60 Vbeta primers and 13 Jbeta primers. The assay was immunoSEQ multiplex PCR, and TCRdb's table has in-frame clones only and misses some. The sample has 60,000 to 70,000 clones; around 75% are singletons. Germline V gene sequence: CDR1 MDHEN, CDR2 SYDVKM. Trimming removed 7 bases at V and 2 bases at J, with 12 bases between. The CDR3 is 14 residues long. This chain joins TRBV28 and TRBJ1-5, with D perhaps matching TRBD1 (6 bases). The specimen sequenced was PBMCs. The source is a man aged 60 to 75 in good health and CMV-seropositive. Written as DNA, the CDR3 is TGTGCCAGCATCCTTCGACAGGGCAATCAGCCCCAGCATTTT. It translates to CASILRQGNQPQHF.